The sequence of this TCR beta chain was determined in a study of T cell repertoires in cytomegalovirus infection. This CDR3 is built from 13 residues. The germline V gene encodes CDR1 MNHEY and CDR2 SVGEGT. Between the trimmed V and J ends, which lost 6 bases and 8 bases, there was a span of 16 bases. Using its own MiXCR run on the reads, TCRdb lists one record per CDR3 protein. The table has more than 400,000 distinct CDR3 sequences, approximately 26% seen once. The sample was PBMCs. The chain couples TRBV6-2 or TRBV6-3 to TRBJ1-2, with a weak D call TRBD1 (5 bases). The source of this sequence is a human donor in good health (CMV status not recorded). Some clones in this sample may be carry-over from other donors' samples. CDR3 loop: CASSYAGTAGYTF. The CDR3 bases are TGTGCCAGCAGCTATGCCGGGACGGCCGGCTACACCTTC.